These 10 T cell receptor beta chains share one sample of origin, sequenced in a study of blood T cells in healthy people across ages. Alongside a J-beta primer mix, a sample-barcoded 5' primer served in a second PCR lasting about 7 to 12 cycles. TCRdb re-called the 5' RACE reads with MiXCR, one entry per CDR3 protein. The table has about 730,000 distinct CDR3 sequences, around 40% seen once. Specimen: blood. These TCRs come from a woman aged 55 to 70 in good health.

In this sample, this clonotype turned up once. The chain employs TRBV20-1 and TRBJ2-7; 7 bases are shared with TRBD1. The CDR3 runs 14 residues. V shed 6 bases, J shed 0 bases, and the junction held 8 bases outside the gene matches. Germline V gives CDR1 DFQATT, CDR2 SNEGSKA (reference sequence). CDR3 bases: TGCAGTGCAGCCCCGGGACAGAACTCCTACGAGCAGTACTTC. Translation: CSAAPGQNSYEQYF.

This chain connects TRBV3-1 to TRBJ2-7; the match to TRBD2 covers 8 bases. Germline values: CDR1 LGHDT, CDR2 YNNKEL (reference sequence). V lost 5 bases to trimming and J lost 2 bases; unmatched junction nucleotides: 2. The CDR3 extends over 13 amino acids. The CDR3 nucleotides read TGTGCCAGCAGCAAGGGACTAGCCTACGAGCAGTACTTC. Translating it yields CASSKGLAYEQYF.

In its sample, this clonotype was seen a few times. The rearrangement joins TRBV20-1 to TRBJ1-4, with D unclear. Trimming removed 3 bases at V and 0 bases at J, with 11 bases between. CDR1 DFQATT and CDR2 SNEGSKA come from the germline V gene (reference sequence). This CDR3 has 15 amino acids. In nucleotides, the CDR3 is TGCAGTGCTAGTAGGAGACTTGCAACTAATGAAAAACTGTTTTTT. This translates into CSASRRLATNEKLFF.

The CDR3 protein is CSVGGAANYNEQFF. CDR3 bases: TGCAGCGTTGGCGGAGCGGCTAACTACAATGAGCAGTTCTTC. The chain has TRBV29-1 and TRBJ2-1; TRBD2 is a possible D gene (5 bases). The germline V gene has CDR1 SQVTM and CDR2 ANQGSEA. This CDR3 is built from 14 residues. The ends were cut back, 4 bases at V and 3 bases at J, with 13 bases in the middle.

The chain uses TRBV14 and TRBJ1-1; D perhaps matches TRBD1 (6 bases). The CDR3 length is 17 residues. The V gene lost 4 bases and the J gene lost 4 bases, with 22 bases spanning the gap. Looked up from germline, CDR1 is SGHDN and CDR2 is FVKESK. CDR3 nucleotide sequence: TGTGCCAGCAGCCCCCCCAGGGGTTCGGGCTTGACCACTGAAGCTTTCTTT. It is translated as CASSPPRGSGLTTEAFF.

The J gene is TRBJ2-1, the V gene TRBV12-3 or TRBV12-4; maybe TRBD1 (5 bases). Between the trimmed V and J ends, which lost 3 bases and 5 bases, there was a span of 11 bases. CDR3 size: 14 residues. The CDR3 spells CASSFDSVNNEQFF. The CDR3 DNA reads TGTGCCAGCAGTTTTGACAGCGTGAACAATGAGCAGTTCTTC.

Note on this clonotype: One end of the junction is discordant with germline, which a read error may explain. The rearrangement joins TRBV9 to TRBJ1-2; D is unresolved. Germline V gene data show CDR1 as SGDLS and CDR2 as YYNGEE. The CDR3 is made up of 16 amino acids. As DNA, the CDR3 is TGTGTCAGCAGCTTACTAGCCGGGAGGACTAACTATGGCTACACCTTC. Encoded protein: CVSSLLAGRTNYGYTF.

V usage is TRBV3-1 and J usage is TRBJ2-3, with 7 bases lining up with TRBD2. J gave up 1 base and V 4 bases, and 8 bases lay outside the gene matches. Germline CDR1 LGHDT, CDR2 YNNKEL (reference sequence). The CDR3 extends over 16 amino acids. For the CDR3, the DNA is TGTGCCAGCAGCCCTCCTCGGAGCGGGGGCACAGATACGCAGTATTTT. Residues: CASSPPRSGGTDTQYF.

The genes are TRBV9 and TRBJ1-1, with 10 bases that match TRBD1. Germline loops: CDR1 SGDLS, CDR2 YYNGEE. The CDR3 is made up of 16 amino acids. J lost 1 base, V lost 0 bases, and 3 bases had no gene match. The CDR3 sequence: CASSVGGQGGNTEAFF. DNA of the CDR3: TGTGCCAGCAGCGTAGGCGGACAGGGGGGGAACACTGAAGCTTTCTTT.

The CDR3 protein is CASSPDRSKNIQYF. The CDR3 DNA reads TGCGCCAGCAGCCCCGATCGCTCCAAAAACATTCAGTACTTC. The V and J genes are TRBV5-1 and TRBJ2-4, with unresolved D. The CDR3 spans 14 residues. Germline V gene sequence: CDR1 SGHRS, CDR2 YFSETQ. V lost 4 bases and J lost 2, with 10 bases in between.